The clone carrying this T cell receptor beta chain appeared many times. Its antigen is unknown. The CDR3 consists of 14 residues. Germline CDR1 SGHNT, CDR2 YENEEA. Trimming cost V 3 bases and J 1 base, with 7 bases left between them. This entry is derived from a study of breast tumors, draining lymph nodes, adjacent tissues. Notes on the study in general: The data were judged consistent with most tumor T cells coming from lymph node and expanding in tumor.

TCRdb independently ran MiXCR on the multiplex PCR reads; one entry per CDR3 protein. The repertoire holds 200,000 to 300,000 distinct CDR3 sequences, with 30% as singletons. The lymph nodes were axillary draining lymph nodes from breast cancer patients. This sequence originates from a female donor with breast cancer. Some clones in this sample may be carry-over from other donors' samples. J is TRBJ1-5 and V is TRBV11-3; D is uncertain. The sequenced sample was axillary lymph node tissue. The CDR3 spells CASSFRNSNQPQHF. In DNA form, the CDR3 reads TGTGCCAGCAGCTTTCGCAACAGCAATCAGCCCCAGCATTTT.